The 28 T cell receptor beta chains below all came from one sample that was sequenced in a study of T-cell memory formation after mild COVID-19. Each CDR3 protein gets one entry after TCRdb re-called the 5' RACE reads with MiXCR. The sample includes 350,000 or so distinct CDR3 sequences, around 20% of them seen just once. The sequenced sample consisted of PBMCs or a T cell subset sorted from them (not recorded which). The receptors were sampled from an adult woman who had mild COVID-19 (a few samples of this study predate the infection). Cell type and time point are not known.

The V call is TRBV7-3, the J call TRBJ1-2; no reliable D call. CDR3 length equals 12 residues. Per germline, CDR1 SGHTA and CDR2 FQGTGA. The V and J ends lost 0 bases and 7 bases respectively, with 6 bases between them. The chain's CDR3 is CASSLTGVGYTF. CDR3 coding DNA: TGTGCCAGCAGCTTAACAGGTGTTGGCTACACCTTC.

The genes are TRBV7-6 and TRBJ2-2; either TRBD1 or TRBD2 may fit D (5 bases each). Germline CDR1 SGHVS, CDR2 FNYEAQ. The CDR3 has 16 amino acids. The V end lost 3 bases, the J end lost 0 bases, and 11 bases lay between the germline ends. This CDR3 reads CASSFPGQANTGELFF. DNA for the CDR3: TGTGCCAGCAGCTTCCCGGGGCAGGCGAACACCGGGGAGCTGTTTTTT. Full variable domain (outside the CDR3, taken from reference TRBV7-6 and TRBJ2-2): GAGVSQSPRYKVTKRGQDVALRCDPISGHVSLYWYRQALGQGPEFLTYFNYEAQQDKSGLPNDRFSAERPEGSISTLTIQRTEQRDSAMYRCASSFPGQANTGELFFGEGSRLTVL.

The V gene is TRBV29-1, the J gene TRBJ1-1; D may be TRBD1 (6 bases). Trimming removed 4 bases at V and 1 base at J, with 13 bases between. The CDR3 covers 14 residues. Germline V gives CDR1 SQVTM, CDR2 ANQGSEA. In DNA form, the CDR3 reads TGCAGCGTTGGATTTGGGGGCCGGAACACTGAAGCTTTCTTT. Translated: CSVGFGGRNTEAFF.

The chain recombines TRBV29-1 with TRBJ2-7; D gene ambiguous. The germline V gene encodes CDR1 SQVTM and CDR2 ANQGSEA. This CDR3 spans 11 amino acids. Trimming removed 6 bases from V and 2 bases from J, with 8 bases in between. The CDR3, as DNA: TGCAGCGTGTCCCACCCCTACGAGCAGTACTTC. Protein sequence: CSVSHPYEQYF.

This clonotype showed up just a few times. V usage is TRBV2 and J usage is TRBJ1-5; D gene ambiguous. Per germline, CDR1 SNHLY and CDR2 FYNNEI. The CDR3 loop spans 14 amino acids. V lost 2 bases, J lost 2 bases, and 7 bases lay in between. The CDR3 loop is CASSENRGNQPQHF. CDR3 DNA: TGTGCCAGCAGTGAAAACAGAGGCAATCAGCCCCAGCATTTT.

At least ten counts were recorded for this clonotype. This rearrangement joins TRBV5-1 to TRBJ2-7; weak D call: TRBD1 (6 bases). Between the trimmed V and J ends, which lost 4 bases and 2 bases, there was a span of 13 bases. This CDR3 has 14 amino acids. Germline CDR1 SGHRS, CDR2 YFSETQ. CDR3 DNA: TGCGCCAGCAGCCACCTACAGGGCACCTACGAGCAGTACTTC. Residues: CASSHLQGTYEQYF. The whole variable domain, filled in from reference TRBV5-1 and TRBJ2-7, reads KAGVTQTPRYLIKTRGQQVTLSCSPISGHRSVSWYQQTPGQGLQFLFEYFSETQRNKGNFPGRFSGRQFSNSRSEMNVSTLELGDSALYLCASSHLQGTYEQYFGPGTRLTVT.

The chain links TRBV18 to TRBJ2-5; D is perhaps TRBD1 (6 bases). Germline-derived CDR1 and CDR2 are KGHSH and LQKENI. The CDR3 totals 14 residues. V dropped 2 bases and J dropped 5 bases, with 12 bases sitting between them. The CDR3 loop reads CASSPTGLPETQYF. DNA for the CDR3: TGTGCCAGCTCACCAACAGGGTTACCGGAGACCCAGTACTTC.

This clonotype has more than one count but fewer than ten. An end of the junction does not agree with germline; a read error may underlie this. The V gene is TRBV5-1, the J gene TRBJ2-2, with D perhaps TRBD1 (6 bases). CDR3 length: 15 amino acids. CDR1 and CDR2 from the germline V gene are SGHRS and YFSETQ. Here the CDR3 DNA reads TGCGCCAGCAGGTTGGACAGTGGATACACCGGGGAGCTGTTTTTT. It specifies CASRLDSGYTGELFF.

The CDR3 DNA follows: TGTGCCAGCAGTTACACCCTCGGGGGGACCCAGTACTTC. It yields the protein CASSYTLGGTQYF. This sequence joins TRBV6-5 and TRBJ2-5; D is perhaps TRBD2 (6 bases). From germline, CDR1 is MNHEY and CDR2 SVGAGI. V was cut by 2 bases and J by 7 bases, with 11 bases left in between. There are 13 residues in the CDR3.

The CDR3 region has the DNA TGTGCCAGTAGTATAGGACGAGTAACGGCCGGCAATGAGCAGTTCTTC. Residues: CASSIGRVTAGNEQFF. The genes are TRBV19 and TRBJ2-1; D unresolved. CDR1 and CDR2 (germline): LNHDA, SQIVND (reference sequence). CDR3 length: 16 residues. V gave up 1 base and J gave up 6 bases, with 16 bases separating them. The full variable domain, its missing parts supplied by reference TRBV19 and TRBJ2-1, is DGGITQSPKYLFRKEGQNVTLSCEQNLNHDAMYWYRQDPGQGLRLIYYSQIVNDFQKGDIAEGYSVSREKKESFPLTVTSAQKNPTAFYLCASSIGRVTAGNEQFFGPGTRLTVL.

The rearrangement links TRBV7-3 to TRBJ2-5, with 10 positions matching TRBD2. Per the germline V gene, CDR1 is SGHTA and CDR2 is FQGTGA. The V gene end was trimmed by 1 base and the J gene end by 1 base; junction bases not matched to a gene: 6. The CDR3 extends over 17 amino acids. The CDR3 loop is CASSLRRASGGQETQYF. CDR3 nucleotide sequence: TGTGCCAGCAGCTTAAGGCGCGCTAGCGGGGGCCAAGAGACCCAGTACTTC.

This clonotype has more than one count but fewer than ten. The rearrangement uses TRBV7-8 and TRBJ1-5; 9 bases align to TRBD1. Germline CDR1 and CDR2: SGHVS and FQNEAQ. This CDR3 has 16 residues. J gave up 4 bases and V 5 bases, and 9 bases lay outside the gene matches. In DNA, the CDR3 is TGTGCCAGCAGCACTTGGACAGGGGCTGAGAATCAGCCCCAGCATTTT. Translated: CASSTWTGAENQPQHF.

The rearrangement joins TRBV6-5 to TRBJ2-3; TRBD1 matches 11 bases. Trimming took 6 bases from V and 3 from J; bases not matched to a gene: 5. Germline V lookup: CDR1 MNHEY, CDR2 SVGAGI. CDR3 size: 15 residues. CDR3 DNA sequence: TGTGCCAGCAGGTCGGACAGGGGGCAAACAGATACGCAGTATTTT. This codes for CASRSDRGQTDTQYF.

This clonotype has just a few counts. The rearrangement uses TRBV12-3 or TRBV12-4 and TRBJ2-3, with 9 bases lining up with TRBD1. The CDR3 has 15 amino acids. The J segment lost 3 bases and the V segment lost 3 bases, leaving 4 bases of the junction unmatched. The CDR3 protein is CASSLRQGVTDTQYF. DNA for the CDR3: TGTGCCAGCAGTTTGCGACAGGGGGTGACAGATACGCAGTATTTT.

In DNA, the CDR3 is TGTGCCACCAGCAGAGATCCTCGTCGGGGGACCAGCTCCTACAATGAGCAGTTCTTC. Its translation: CATSRDPRRGTSSYNEQFF. The chain joins TRBV15 to TRBJ2-1, with a weak D call TRBD2 (6 bases). Trimming removed 0 bases from V and 0 bases from J, with 18 bases in between. Germline V CDR1 and CDR2: LNHNV, YYDKDF (reference sequence). This CDR3 has 19 amino acids.

The CDR3 nucleotides read TGTGCCAGCATCCCGGACAGGTCGGCTCGTCAGCCCCAGCATTTT. Protein sequence: CASIPDRSARQPQHF. The V gene is TRBV25-1, the J gene TRBJ1-5; TRBD1 matches at 7 bases. Germline CDR1 MGHDK, CDR2 SYGVNS. With V trimmed by 7 bases and J by 6 bases, 12 bases remained unmatched. This CDR3 region has 15 residues.

In this sample, this clonotype turned up once. The rearrangement links TRBV2 to TRBJ2-3, with D unclear. Trimming removed 7 bases from V and 5 bases from J, with 16 bases in between. The CDR3 totals 14 residues. Germline CDR1 is SNHLY and CDR2 is FYNNEI. DNA of the CDR3: TGTGCCAGCACACAGACCCTGCTCGGAGATACGCAGTATTTT. This gives the protein CASTQTLLGDTQYF.

This clonotype was detected only a few times. V is TRBV7-9 and J is TRBJ2-3, with TRBD2 matching 8 bases. The CDR3 spans 15 residues. The V and J ends lost 5 bases and 5 bases, in that order; junction bases with no gene match: 9. The V gene's germline CDR1 is SEHNR and CDR2 FQNEAQ (reference sequence). CDR3 sequence: CASSPPSGGVDTQYF. The CDR3 DNA reads as TGTGCCAGCAGCCCCCCCAGCGGGGGTGTAGATACGCAGTATTTT.

The chain employs TRBV12-3 or TRBV12-4 and TRBJ2-1; 8 nucleotides agree with TRBD1. J lost 1 base, V lost 5 bases, and 4 bases had no gene match. The CDR3 spans 15 residues. As DNA, the CDR3 is TGTGCCAGCAGTATTGACAGGGGATCCTACAATGAGCAGTTCTTC. It specifies CASSIDRGSYNEQFF.

The chain joins TRBV5-6 to TRBJ2-1, with TRBD1 identical over 7 bases. Germline V lookup: CDR1 SGHDT, CDR2 YYEEEE. This CDR3 is built from 15 residues. Unmatched junction bases numbered 10, after V lost 1 base and J lost 9 bases. The CDR3 protein is CASSLPGTEFIEQFF. CDR3 coding DNA: TGTGCCAGCAGCTTGCCAGGGACAGAATTTATTGAGCAGTTCTTC.

This clonotype came up a few times. The J gene is TRBJ2-6, the V gene TRBV5-1, with D unresolved. The CDR3 covers 16 residues. Trimming pared 0 bases from V and 0 bases from J, leaving 7 bases between. Germline lookup yields CDR1 SGHRS and CDR2 YFSETQ. CDR3 region: CASSLDGNSGANVLTF. CDR3 sequence (DNA): TGCGCCAGCAGCTTGGACGGCAACTCTGGGGCCAACGTCCTGACTTTC. The full variable domain, rest sourced from reference TRBV5-1 and TRBJ2-6, is KAGVTQTPRYLIKTRGQQVTLSCSPISGHRSVSWYQQTPGQGLQFLFEYFSETQRNKGNFPGRFSGRQFSNSRSEMNVSTLELGDSALYLCASSLDGNSGANVLTFGAGSRLTVL.

This clonotype has at least ten counts. This chain uses TRBV7-9 with TRBJ2-5; 7 nucleotides line up with TRBD1. This CDR3 region has 13 residues. CDR1 and CDR2 (germline): SEHNR, FQNEAQ (reference sequence). J gave up 3 bases and V 5 bases, and 3 bases lay outside the gene matches. The CDR3 nucleotides read TGTGCCAGCAGCAGGGGGCTCAAAGAGACCCAGTACTTC. Translated: CASSRGLKETQYF. The full variable domain, in which reference TRBV7-9 and TRBJ2-5 provide the parts outside the CDR3, is DTGVSQNPRHKITKRGQNVTFRCDPISEHNRLYWYRQTLGQGPEFLTYFQNEAQLEKSRLLSDRFSAERPKGSFSTLEIQRTEQGDSAMYLCASSRGLKETQYFGPGTRLLVL.

The chain carries TRBV10-3 and TRBJ2-7; 9 nucleotides agree with TRBD1. The CDR3 length is 16 residues. Germline lookup yields CDR1 ENHRY and CDR2 SYGVKD. J lost 5 bases, V lost 0 bases, and 8 bases had no gene match. The CDR3 spells CAISESRWTGAHEQYF. In nucleotides, the CDR3 is TGTGCCATCAGTGAGTCCCGTTGGACAGGGGCCCACGAGCAGTACTTC.

The CDR3 loop reads CSAGGGTGTGVGGYTF. CDR3 DNA sequence: TGCAGTGCCGGTGGAGGGACCGGGACAGGGGTCGGAGGCTACACCTTC. V is TRBV20-1 and J is TRBJ1-2, with 10 bases aligning to TRBD1. V trimming: 6 bases; J trimming: 8 bases; junction bases outside the gene matches: 18. CDR3 length: 16 amino acids. CDR1 and CDR2 (germline): DFQATT, SNEGSKA (reference sequence).

This chain uses TRBV29-1 with TRBJ2-7; D may be TRBD2 (5 bases). The CDR3 extends over 13 amino acids. V shed 6 bases and J shed 5 bases, with 17 bases lying between them. CDR1 and CDR2 (germline): SQVTM, ANQGSEA. This chain's CDR3 is CSVEGPGSNEQYF. For the CDR3, the DNA is TGCAGCGTCGAGGGTCCCGGTTCCAACGAGCAGTACTTC.

This clonotype was recorded many times. V is TRBV3-1 and J is TRBJ2-1; TRBD2 aligns across 10 bases. Germline loops: CDR1 LGHDT, CDR2 YNNKEL (reference sequence). There are 15 residues in the CDR3. Trimming at V came to 2 bases and at J to 7 bases, leaving 5 bases not matched to a gene. The CDR3 nucleotides read TGTGCCAGCAGCCAAAGCGGGGGGGCCAGGAATGAGCAGTTCTTC. Encoded protein: CASSQSGGARNEQFF.

This chain's CDR3 is CASSFGTENYGYTF. Here the CDR3 DNA reads TGTGCCAGCAGCTTCGGGACAGAGAACTATGGCTACACCTTC. This sequence joins TRBV5-6 and TRBJ1-2, with 7 bases lining up with TRBD1. V was pared by 2 bases and J by 2 bases, with 3 bases of the junction left unmatched. The germline CDR1 and CDR2 sequences are SGHDT and YYEEEE. This CDR3 has 14 amino acids.

Many counts were recorded for this clonotype. CDR3 sequence: CASSLQGASTGELFF. CDR3 nucleotide sequence: TGTGCCAGCAGCCTACAGGGGGCGAGCACCGGGGAGCTGTTTTTT. The chain recombines TRBV9 with TRBJ2-2, with TRBD1 identical over 9 bases. CDR1 is SGDLS and CDR2 is YYNGEE in the germline V gene. V was clipped by 4 bases and J by 4 bases; unmatched bases: 5. This CDR3 is built from 15 residues.